This entry lists 5 T cell receptor beta chains sequenced from one sample in a study of shared clonotypes between healthy human individuals. Method: immunoSEQ multiplex PCR; TCRdb's copy keeps in-frame clones and lacks some. The sample comprises under 850,000 clones, roughly 72% of which are singletons, and more than 1.5% rests with the top ten. Source material: memory CD4+ T cells sorted from blood. Subset meaning: CD45RA-negative fraction. The receptors come from a woman aged 25 to 39 in good health.

The table lists this clone with a few counts. The chain links TRBV15 to TRBJ2-1; the D is unclear. The CDR3 consists of 15 residues. V was shortened by 2 bases and J by 5 bases, with 13 bases between the two germline ends. Germline assignment: CDR1 LNHNV and CDR2 YYDKDF (reference sequence). The CDR3 bases are TGTGCCACCAGCAGACACCGTGACGAAAACAATGAGCAGTTCTTC. It specifies CATSRHRDENNEQFF.

The J gene is TRBJ2-7, the V gene TRBV7-2, with D perhaps TRBD2 (6 bases). Germline V lookup: CDR1 SGHTA, CDR2 FQGNSA. This CDR3 comprises 14 residues. Trimming took off 5 bases at V and 3 bases at J, with 14 bases between the two ends. This CDR3 reads CASSERGNNYEQYF. CDR3 DNA sequence: TGTGCCAGCAGCGAACGCGGGAATAACTACGAGCAGTACTTC.

For this clone: This sample also contains other DNA sequences that code for the same CDR3. The V gene is TRBV5-8, the J gene TRBJ2-1, with 8 bases lining up with TRBD2. Trimming removed 0 bases from V and 1 base from J; junction bases left unmatched: 0. Per germline, CDR1 SGHTS and CDR2 YDEGEE. This CDR3 is built from 15 residues. For the CDR3, the DNA is TGTGCCAGCAGCTTGGGCGGGAGGTCCTACAATGAGCAGTTCTTC. Amino acids: CASSLGGRSYNEQFF.

The rearrangement joins TRBV27 to TRBJ2-7; 7 bases line up with TRBD2. The trim removed 6 bases at V and 1 base at J, leaving 15 bases unmatched. Germline assignment: CDR1 MNHEY and CDR2 SMNVEV (reference sequence). This CDR3 contains 17 residues. This chain's CDR3 is CASSSPSGLERSYEQYF. The CDR3, as DNA: TGTGCCAGCAGCTCCCCGTCCGGACTAGAAAGATCCTACGAGCAGTACTTC.

This chain connects TRBV11-2 to TRBJ1-3; TRBD1 is a possible D gene (6 bases). V lost 5 bases and J lost 3, with 11 bases in between. Germline CDR1 reads SGHAT; CDR2 reads FQNNGV. The CDR3 is 14 residues long. CDR3 protein: CASSGQLVGNTIYF. In DNA form, the CDR3 reads TGTGCCAGCAGCGGACAGTTGGTTGGAAACACCATATATTTT.